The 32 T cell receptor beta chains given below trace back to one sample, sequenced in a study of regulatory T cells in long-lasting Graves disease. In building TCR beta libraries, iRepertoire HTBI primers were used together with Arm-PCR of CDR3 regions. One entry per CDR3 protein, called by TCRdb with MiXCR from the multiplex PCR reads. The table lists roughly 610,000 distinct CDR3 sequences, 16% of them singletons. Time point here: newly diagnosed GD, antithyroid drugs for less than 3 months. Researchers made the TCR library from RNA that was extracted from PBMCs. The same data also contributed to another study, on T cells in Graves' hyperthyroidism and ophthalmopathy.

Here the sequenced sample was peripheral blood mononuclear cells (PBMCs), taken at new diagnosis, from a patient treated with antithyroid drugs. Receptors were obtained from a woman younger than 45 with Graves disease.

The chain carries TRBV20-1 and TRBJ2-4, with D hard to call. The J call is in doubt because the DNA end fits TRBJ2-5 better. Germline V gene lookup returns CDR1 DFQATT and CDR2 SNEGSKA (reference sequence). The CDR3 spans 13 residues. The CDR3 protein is CSARDRTGWTQYF. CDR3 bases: TGCAGTGCTAGGGACCGAACCGGGTGGACCCAGTACTTC.

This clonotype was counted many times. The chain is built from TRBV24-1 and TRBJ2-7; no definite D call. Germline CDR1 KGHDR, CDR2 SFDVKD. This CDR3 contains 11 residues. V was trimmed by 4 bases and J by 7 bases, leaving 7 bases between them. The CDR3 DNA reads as TGTGCCACCAGTGACAGTTGGGAGCAGTACTTC. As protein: CATSDSWEQYF.

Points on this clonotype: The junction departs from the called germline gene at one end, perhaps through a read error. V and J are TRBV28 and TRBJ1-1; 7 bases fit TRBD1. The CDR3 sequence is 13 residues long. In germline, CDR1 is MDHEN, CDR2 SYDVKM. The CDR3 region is CVSSQSQGTEAFF. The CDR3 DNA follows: TGTGTCAGCAGCCAATCACAGGGGACTGAAGCTTTCTTT.

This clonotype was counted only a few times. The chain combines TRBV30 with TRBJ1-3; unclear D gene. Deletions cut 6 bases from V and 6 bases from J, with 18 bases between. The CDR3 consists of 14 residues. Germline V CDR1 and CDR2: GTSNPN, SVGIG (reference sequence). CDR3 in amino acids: CACPRLPGENTIYF. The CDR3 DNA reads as TGTGCCTGCCCACGACTTCCCGGCGAAAACACCATATATTTT.

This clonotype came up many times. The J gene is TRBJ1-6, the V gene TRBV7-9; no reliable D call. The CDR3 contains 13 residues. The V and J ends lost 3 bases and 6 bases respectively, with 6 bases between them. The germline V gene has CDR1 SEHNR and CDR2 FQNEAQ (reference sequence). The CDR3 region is CASSLRFNSPLHF. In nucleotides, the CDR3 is TGTGCCAGCAGCTTGAGATTTAATTCACCCCTCCACTTT.

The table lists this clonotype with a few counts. The DNA for the CDR3 is TGTGCCTTGGACAGGGGGAACATTCAGTACTTC. This encodes CALDRGNIQYF. V is TRBV30 and J is TRBJ2-4; 10 bases match TRBD1. CDR1 is GTSNPN, CDR2 SVGIG, per germline (reference sequence). The CDR3 extends over 11 amino acids. J was trimmed by 7 bases and V by 7 bases; bases with no gene match: 1.

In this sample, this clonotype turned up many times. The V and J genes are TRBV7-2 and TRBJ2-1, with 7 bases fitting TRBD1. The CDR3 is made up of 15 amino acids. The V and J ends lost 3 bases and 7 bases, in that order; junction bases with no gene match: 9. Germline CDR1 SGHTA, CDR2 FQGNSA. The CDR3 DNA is TGTGCCAGCAGCTTTAAGACAGGGTCAGCTAATGAGCAGTTCTTC. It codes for CASSFKTGSANEQFF.

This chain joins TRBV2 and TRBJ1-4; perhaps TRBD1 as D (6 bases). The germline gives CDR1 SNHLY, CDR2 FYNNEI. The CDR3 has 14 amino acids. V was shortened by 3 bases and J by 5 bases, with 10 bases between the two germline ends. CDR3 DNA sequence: TGTGCCAGCAGTGAGGGGGGCAGAAATGAAAAACTGTTTTTT. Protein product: CASSEGGRNEKLFF.

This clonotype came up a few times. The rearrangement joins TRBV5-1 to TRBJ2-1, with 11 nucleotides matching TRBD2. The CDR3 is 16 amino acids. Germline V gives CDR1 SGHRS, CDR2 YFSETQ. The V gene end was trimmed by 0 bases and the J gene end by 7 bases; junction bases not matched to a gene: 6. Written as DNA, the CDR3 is TGCGCCAGCAGCTTGGTAGTGTCTAGCGGGAGGAATGAGCAGTTCTTC. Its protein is CASSLVVSSGRNEQFF.

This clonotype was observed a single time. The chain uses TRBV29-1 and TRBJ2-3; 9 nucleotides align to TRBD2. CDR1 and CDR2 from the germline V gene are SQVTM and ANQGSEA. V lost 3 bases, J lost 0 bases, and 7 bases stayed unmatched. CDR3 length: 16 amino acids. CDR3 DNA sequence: TGCAGCGTTGAGTTCAGCGGGAGGCTTAGCACAGATACGCAGTATTTT. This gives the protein CSVEFSGRLSTDTQYF.

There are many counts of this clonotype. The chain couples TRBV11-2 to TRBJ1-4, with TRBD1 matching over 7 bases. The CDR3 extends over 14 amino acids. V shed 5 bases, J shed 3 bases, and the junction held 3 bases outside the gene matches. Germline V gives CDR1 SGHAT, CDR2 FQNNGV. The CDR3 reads CASSLTGANEKLFF. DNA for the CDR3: TGTGCCAGCAGCCTAACAGGGGCTAATGAAAAACTGTTTTTT. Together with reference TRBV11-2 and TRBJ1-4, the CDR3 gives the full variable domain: EAGVAQSPRYKIIEKRQSVAFWCNPISGHATLYWYQQILGQGPKLLIQFQNNGVVDDSQLPKDRFSAERLKGVDSTLKIQPAKLEDSAVYLCASSLTGANEKLFFGSGTQLSVL.

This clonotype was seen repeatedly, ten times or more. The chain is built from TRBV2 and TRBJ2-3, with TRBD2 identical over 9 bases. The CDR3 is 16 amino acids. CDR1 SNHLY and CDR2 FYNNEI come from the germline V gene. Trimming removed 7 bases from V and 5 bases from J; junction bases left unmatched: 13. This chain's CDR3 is CASKLIVAGDKDTQYF. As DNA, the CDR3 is TGTGCCAGCAAGCTAATTGTAGCGGGAGATAAAGATACGCAGTATTTT.

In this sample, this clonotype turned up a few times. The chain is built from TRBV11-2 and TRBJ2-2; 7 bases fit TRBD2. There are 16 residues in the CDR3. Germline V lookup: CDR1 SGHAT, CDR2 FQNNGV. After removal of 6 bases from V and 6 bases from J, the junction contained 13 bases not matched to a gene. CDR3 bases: TGTGCCAGCAGTTTCACGGCGGGAGCCGCTGCCGGGGAGCTGTTTTTT. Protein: CASSFTAGAAAGELFF.

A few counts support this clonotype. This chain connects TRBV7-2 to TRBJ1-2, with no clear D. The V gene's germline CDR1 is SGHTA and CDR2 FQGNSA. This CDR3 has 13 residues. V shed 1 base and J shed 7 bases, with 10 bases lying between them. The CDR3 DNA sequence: TGTGCCAGCAGCTTAGTGAGTAGCGCTGGCTACACCTTC. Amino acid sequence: CASSLVSSAGYTF.

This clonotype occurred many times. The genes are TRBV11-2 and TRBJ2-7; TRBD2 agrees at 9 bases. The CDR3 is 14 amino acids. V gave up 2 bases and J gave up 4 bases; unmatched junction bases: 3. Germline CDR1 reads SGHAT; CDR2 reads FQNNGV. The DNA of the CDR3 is TGTGCCAGCAGCTTAACCCTAGCGGGGTACGAGCAGTACTTC. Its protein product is CASSLTLAGYEQYF.

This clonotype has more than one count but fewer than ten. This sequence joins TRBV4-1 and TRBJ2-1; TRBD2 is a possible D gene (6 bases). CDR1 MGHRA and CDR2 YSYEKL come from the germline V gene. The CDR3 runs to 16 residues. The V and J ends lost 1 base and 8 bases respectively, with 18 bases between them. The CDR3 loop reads CASSQVTGSFGDEQFF. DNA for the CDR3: TGCGCCAGCAGCCAAGTAACCGGGAGCTTCGGCGATGAGCAGTTCTTC.

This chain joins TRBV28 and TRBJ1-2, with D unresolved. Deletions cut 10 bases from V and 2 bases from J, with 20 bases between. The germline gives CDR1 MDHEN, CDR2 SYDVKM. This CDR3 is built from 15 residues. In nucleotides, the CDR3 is TGTGCCAAATTGGCTGAAACCAAGGCGAACTATGGCTACACCTTC. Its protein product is CAKLAETKANYGYTF.

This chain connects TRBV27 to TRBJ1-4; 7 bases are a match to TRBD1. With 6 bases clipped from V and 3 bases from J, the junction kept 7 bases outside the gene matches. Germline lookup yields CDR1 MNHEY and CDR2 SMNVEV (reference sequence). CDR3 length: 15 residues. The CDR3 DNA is TGTGCCAGCAGGCCAGGGGGGCGGCCTAATGAAAAACTGTTTTTT. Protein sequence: CASRPGGRPNEKLFF.

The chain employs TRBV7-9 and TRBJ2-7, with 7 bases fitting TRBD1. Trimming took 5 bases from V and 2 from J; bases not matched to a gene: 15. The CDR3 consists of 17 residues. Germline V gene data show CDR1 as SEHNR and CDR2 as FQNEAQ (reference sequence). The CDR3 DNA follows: TGTGCCAGCAGCGGGACAGCTGTTAAATCTATTGCCTACGAGCAGTACTTC. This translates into CASSGTAVKSIAYEQYF.

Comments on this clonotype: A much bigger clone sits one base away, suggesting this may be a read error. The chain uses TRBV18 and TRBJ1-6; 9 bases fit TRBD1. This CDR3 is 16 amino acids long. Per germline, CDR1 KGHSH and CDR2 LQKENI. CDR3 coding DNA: TGTGCCGGCTCAGCATCGGCTGGGACAGGGTCTTCACCCCTCCACTTT. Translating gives CAGSASAGTGSSPLHF.

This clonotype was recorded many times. CDR3: CASSFLGSSYNEQFF. The DNA for the CDR3 is TGTGCCAGCAGTTTCTTGGGGAGCTCCTACAATGAGCAGTTCTTC. The chain couples TRBV28 to TRBJ2-1; D is perhaps TRBD2 (5 bases). From germline, CDR1 is MDHEN and CDR2 SYDVKM. V was shortened by 3 bases and J by 0 bases, with 9 bases between the two germline ends. The CDR3 sequence is 15 residues long.

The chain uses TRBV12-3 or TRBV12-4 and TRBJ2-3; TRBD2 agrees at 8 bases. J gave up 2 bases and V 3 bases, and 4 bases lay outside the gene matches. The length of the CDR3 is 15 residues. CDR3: CASSFLAGITDTQYF. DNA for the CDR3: TGTGCCAGCAGTTTCTTAGCGGGAATCACAGATACGCAGTATTTT.

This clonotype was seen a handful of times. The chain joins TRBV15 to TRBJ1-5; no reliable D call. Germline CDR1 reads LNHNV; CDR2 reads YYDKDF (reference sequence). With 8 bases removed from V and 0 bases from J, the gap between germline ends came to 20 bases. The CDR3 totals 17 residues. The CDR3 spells CATGEPTKLPSNQPQHF. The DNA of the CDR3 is TGTGCCACCGGTGAACCGACAAAACTCCCTAGCAATCAGCCCCAGCATTTT.

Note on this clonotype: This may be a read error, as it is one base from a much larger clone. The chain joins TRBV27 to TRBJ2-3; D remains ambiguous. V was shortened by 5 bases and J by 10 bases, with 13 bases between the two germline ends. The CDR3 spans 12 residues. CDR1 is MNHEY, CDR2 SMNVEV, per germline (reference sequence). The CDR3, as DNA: TGTGCCAGCAGTGGAAAGGCGCATCCGCAGTATTTT. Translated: CASSGKAHPQYF.

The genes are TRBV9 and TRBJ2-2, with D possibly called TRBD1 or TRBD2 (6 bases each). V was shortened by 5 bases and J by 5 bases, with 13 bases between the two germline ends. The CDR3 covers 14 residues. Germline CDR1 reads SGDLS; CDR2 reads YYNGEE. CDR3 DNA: TGTGCCAGCAGGACAGGACTACTTACCGGGGAGCTGTTTTTT. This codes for CASRTGLLTGELFF. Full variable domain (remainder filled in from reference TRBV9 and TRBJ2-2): DSGVTQTPKHLITATGQRVTLRCSPRSGDLSVYWYQQSLDQGLQFLIQYYNGEERAKGNILERFSAQQFPDLHSELNLSSLELGDSALYFCASRTGLLTGELFFGEGSRLTVL.

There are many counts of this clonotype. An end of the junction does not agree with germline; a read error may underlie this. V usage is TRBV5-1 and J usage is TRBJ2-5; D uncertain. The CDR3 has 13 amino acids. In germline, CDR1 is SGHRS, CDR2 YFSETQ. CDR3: CASSLVGQETQYF. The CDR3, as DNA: TGTGCCAGCAGCTTGGTGGGGCAAGAGACCCAGTACTTC.

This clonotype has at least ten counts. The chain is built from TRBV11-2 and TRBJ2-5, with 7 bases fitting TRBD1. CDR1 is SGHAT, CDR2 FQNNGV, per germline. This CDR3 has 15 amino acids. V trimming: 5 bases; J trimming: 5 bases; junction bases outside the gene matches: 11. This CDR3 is CASSRRTGSDETQYF. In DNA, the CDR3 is TGTGCCAGCAGCAGGCGGACAGGATCAGACGAGACCCAGTACTTC.

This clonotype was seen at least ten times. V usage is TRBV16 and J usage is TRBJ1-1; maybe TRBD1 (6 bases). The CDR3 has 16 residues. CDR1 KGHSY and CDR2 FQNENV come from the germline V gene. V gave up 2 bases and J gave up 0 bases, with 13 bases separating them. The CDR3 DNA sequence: TGTGCCAGCAGCCAAGGGGGCGGGGATATGAACACTGAAGCTTTCTTT. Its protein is CASSQGGGDMNTEAFF.

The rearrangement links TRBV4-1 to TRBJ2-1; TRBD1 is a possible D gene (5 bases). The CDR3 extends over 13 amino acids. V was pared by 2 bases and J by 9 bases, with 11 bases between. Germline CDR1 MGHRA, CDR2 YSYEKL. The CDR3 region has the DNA TGCGCCAGCAGCCAATTGGGGCCGCGTGAGCAGTTCTTC. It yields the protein CASSQLGPREQFF.

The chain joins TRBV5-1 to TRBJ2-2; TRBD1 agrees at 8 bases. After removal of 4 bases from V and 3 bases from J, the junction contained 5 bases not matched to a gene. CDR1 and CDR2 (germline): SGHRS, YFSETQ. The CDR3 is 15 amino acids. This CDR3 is CASSPRQGHTGELFF. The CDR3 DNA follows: TGCGCCAGCAGCCCCCGACAGGGGCACACCGGGGAGCTGTTTTTT.

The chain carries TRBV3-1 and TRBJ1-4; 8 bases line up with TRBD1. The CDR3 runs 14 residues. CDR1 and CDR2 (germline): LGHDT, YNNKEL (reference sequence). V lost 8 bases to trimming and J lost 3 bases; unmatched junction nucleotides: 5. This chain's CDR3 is CASSDRVANEKLFF. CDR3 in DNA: TGTGCCAGCTCGGACAGGGTGGCTAATGAAAAACTGTTTTTT.

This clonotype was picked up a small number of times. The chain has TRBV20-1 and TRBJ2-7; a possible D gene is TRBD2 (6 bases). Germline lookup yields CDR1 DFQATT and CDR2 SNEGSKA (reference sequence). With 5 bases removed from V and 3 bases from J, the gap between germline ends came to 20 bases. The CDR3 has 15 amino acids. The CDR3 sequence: CSAPRTIGSDYEQYF. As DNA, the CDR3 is TGCAGTGCTCCCCGGACTATAGGCTCAGACTACGAGCAGTACTTC.